One and the same sample provided the 27 T cell receptor beta chains below, sequenced in a study of T cell changes during pregnancy in multiple sclerosis. Profiling relied on immunoSEQ multiplex PCR, and the TCRdb table lists in-frame clones only, not all of them. The profile shows 30,000 to 40,000 clones, about 89% of them singletons. Here the sequenced sample was CD4+ T cells from peripheral blood mononuclear cells, taken in the third trimester of pregnancy. Receptors originate from a female donor in good health, enrolled as a control in a pregnancy study.

The CDR3 DNA sequence: TGTGCCAGCAGCCCAGGGGGGTACATAGGACAGGGCTACGAGCAGTACTTC. Translating it yields CASSPGGYIGQGYEQYF. The chain employs TRBV11-3 and TRBJ2-7, with 8 bases aligning to TRBD1. The CDR3 is 17 residues long. CDR1 is SGHNT and CDR2 is YENEEA in the germline V gene. V was pared by 5 bases and J by 3 bases, with 15 bases of the junction left unmatched.

In DNA, the CDR3 is TGTGCCAGCGGGATGACAGAGACCAATGAGCAGTTCTTC. Translation: CASGMTETNEQFF. The chain couples TRBV28 to TRBJ2-1; tentative D call: TRBD1 (5 bases). Germline V lookup: CDR1 MDHEN, CDR2 SYDVKM. CDR3 length: 13 amino acids. Trimming left V 8 bases short and J 6 bases short, with 14 bases between.

CDR3 in amino acids: CASSLLKQETQYF. For the CDR3, the DNA is TGTGCCAGCAGCTTGTTAAAACAAGAGACCCAGTACTTC. This chain uses TRBV5-4 with TRBJ2-5; D call uncertain. The CDR3 is 13 amino acids. V was cut by 1 base and J by 2 bases, with 6 bases left in between. Germline-derived CDR1 and CDR2 are SGHNT and YYREEE (reference sequence).

The J gene is TRBJ1-6, the V gene TRBV6-5; the D gene is possibly TRBD1 (5 bases). Trimming removed 6 bases at V and 8 bases at J, with 14 bases between. The CDR3 has 14 amino acids. CDR1 is MNHEY and CDR2 is SVGAGI in the germline V gene. Here the CDR3 reads CASSPPGLDSPLHF. CDR3 in DNA: TGTGCCAGCAGCCCGCCGGGACTGGATTCACCCCTCCACTTT.

For the CDR3, the DNA is TGTGCCAGCAGCCCTCTTGGGCTTGGGGAAAAACTGTTTTTT. Translating gives CASSPLGLGEKLFF. The J gene is TRBJ1-4, the V gene TRBV7-9, with D uncertain. This CDR3 contains 14 residues. V was cut by 5 bases and J by 8 bases, with 15 bases left in between. The V gene's germline CDR1 is SEHNR and CDR2 FQNEAQ (reference sequence).

The CDR3 DNA reads TGTGCCAGCAGTTTGGCGGGAGGGCCCTCGAGTGAGCAGTTCTTC. Amino acid sequence: CASSLAGGPSSEQFF. The rearrangement joins TRBV28 to TRBJ2-1, with 9 bases fitting TRBD2. Germline CDR1 reads MDHEN; CDR2 reads SYDVKM. J gave up 9 bases and V 3 bases, and 9 bases lay outside the gene matches. The CDR3 loop spans 15 amino acids.

This clone appeared a single time. The V call is TRBV5-8, the J call TRBJ1-2; 7 nucleotides align to TRBD1. The CDR3 contains 15 residues. Germline CDR1 reads SGHTS; CDR2 reads YDEGEE. The junction had 13 bases not matched to a gene; V was cut back by 9 bases and J by 2 bases. The CDR3 protein is CATKGALASNYGYTF. In nucleotides, the CDR3 is TGTGCCACAAAGGGGGCACTCGCTTCGAACTATGGCTACACCTTC.

The chain is built from TRBV4-1 and TRBJ2-1; 9 nucleotides line up with TRBD2. Germline CDR1 and CDR2: MGHRA and YSYEKL. The V and J ends lost 1 base and 8 bases, in that order; junction bases with no gene match: 9. CDR3 size: 16 residues. The CDR3 nucleotides read TGCGCCAGCAGCCAAGTTGCGGGGGGGAGTTGGGATGAGCAGTTCTTC. This codes for CASSQVAGGSWDEQFF.

This clone was seen more than once but under ten times. V gene TRBV20-1 combines with J gene TRBJ1-2; 7 nucleotides match TRBD1. The CDR3 is made up of 11 amino acids. CDR1 is DFQATT, CDR2 SNEGSKA, per germline (reference sequence). J lost 14 bases, V lost 6 bases, and 12 bases had no gene match. DNA for the CDR3: TGCAGTGCCGCCGGACAGGAGGAGATTACCTTC. It encodes CSAAGQEEITF.

CDR3 nucleotide sequence: TGTGCCAGCAGGGAGACAGGGGGCGGAAATCAGCCCCAGCATTTT. Translated: CASRETGGGNQPQHF. This rearrangement joins TRBV28 to TRBJ1-5; 10 bases align to TRBD1. The germline V gene encodes CDR1 MDHEN and CDR2 SYDVKM. V lost 6 bases to trimming and J lost 4 bases; unmatched junction nucleotides: 6. The CDR3 has 15 amino acids. The full variable domain, in which reference TRBV28 and TRBJ1-5 provide the parts outside the CDR3, is DVKVTQSSRYLVKRTGEKVFLECVQDMDHENMFWYRQDPGLGLRLIYFSYDVKMKEKGDIPEGYSVSREKKERFSLILESASTNQTSMYLCASRETGGGNQPQHFGDGTRLSIL.

The chain has TRBV27 and TRBJ1-3; no firm D call. Germline V CDR1 and CDR2: MNHEY, SMNVEV (reference sequence). The CDR3 has 15 residues. The V end lost 3 bases, the J end lost 4 bases, and 13 bases lay between the germline ends. DNA of the CDR3: TGTGCCAGCAGTTTGGGGAGCGCGGGGGGAAACACCATATATTTT. This gives the protein CASSLGSAGGNTIYF.

This chain joins TRBV7-6 and TRBJ2-7; 8 positions match TRBD1. The CDR3 runs 14 residues. From germline, CDR1 is SGHVS and CDR2 FNYEAQ. The ends lost 5 bases at V and 2 bases at J; junction bases unmatched: 5. CDR3 DNA: TGTGCCAGCAGCCAGGGGGCCGTTACCTACGAGCAGTACTTC. It encodes CASSQGAVTYEQYF. Filled out from reference TRBV7-6 and TRBJ2-7, the complete variable domain reads GAGVSQSPRYKVTKRGQDVALRCDPISGHVSLYWYRQALGQGPEFLTYFNYEAQQDKSGLPNDRFSAERPEGSISTLTIQRTEQRDSAMYRCASSQGAVTYEQYFGPGTRLTVT.

The chain links TRBV19 to TRBJ2-3, with D possibly being TRBD1 (5 bases). Germline-derived CDR1 and CDR2 are LNHDA and SQIVND (reference sequence). Trimming cost V 7 bases and J 6 bases, with 17 bases left between them. CDR3 size: 14 residues. The CDR3 spells CASTPPGALDTQYF. CDR3 DNA: TGTGCCAGTACCCCGCCTGGGGCGCTTGATACGCAGTATTTT. The full variable domain, with the rest looked up from reference TRBV19 and TRBJ2-3, is DGGITQSPKYLFRKEGQNVTLSCEQNLNHDAMYWYRQDPGQGLRLIYYSQIVNDFQKGDIAEGYSVSREKKESFPLTVTSAQKNPTAFYLCASTPPGALDTQYFGPGTRLTVL.

The chain recombines TRBV30 with TRBJ1-1; D ambiguous. The CDR3 totals 14 residues. The germline V gene encodes CDR1 GTSNPN and CDR2 SVGIG (reference sequence). With 2 bases removed from V and 4 bases from J, the gap between germline ends came to 14 bases. The chain's CDR3 is CAWSTGGLGTEAFF. The CDR3 DNA reads TGTGCCTGGAGTACTGGAGGGCTTGGCACTGAAGCTTTCTTT.

The gene calls are TRBV5-4 and TRBJ1-1, with unresolved D. The germline V gene encodes CDR1 SGHNT and CDR2 YYREEE (reference sequence). CDR3 length equals 17 residues. Trimming removed 1 base from V and 0 bases from J, with 16 bases in between. The CDR3 loop reads CASSLKKPLILNTEAFF. Here the CDR3 DNA reads TGTGCCAGCAGCTTGAAGAAGCCTCTAATATTGAACACTGAAGCTTTCTTT.

This chain uses TRBV28 with TRBJ2-7, with 8 bases aligning to TRBD1. The CDR3 totals 12 residues. The J segment lost 3 bases and the V segment lost 7 bases, leaving 2 bases of the junction unmatched. Looked up from germline, CDR1 is MDHEN and CDR2 is SYDVKM. This CDR3 is CASTTGGYEQYF. CDR3 nucleotides: TGTGCCAGCACAACAGGGGGCTACGAGCAGTACTTC.

V and J are TRBV19 and TRBJ2-3; 7 bases fit TRBD1. The length of the CDR3 is 14 residues. The ends lost 4 bases at V and 8 bases at J; junction bases unmatched: 9. The germline gives CDR1 LNHDA, CDR2 SQIVND (reference sequence). The CDR3 protein is CASSSQGEFGTQYF. Written as DNA, the CDR3 is TGTGCCAGTAGTAGTCAGGGGGAATTTGGTACGCAGTATTTT.

This chain links TRBV11-2 with TRBJ2-3, with 8 bases aligning to TRBD2. V shed 0 bases, J shed 6 bases, and the junction held 2 bases outside the gene matches. CDR3 length: 14 amino acids. CDR1 and CDR2 (germline): SGHAT, FQNNGV. The CDR3 loop is CASSLDRLADTQYF. The CDR3 DNA is TGTGCCAGCAGCTTAGATCGACTAGCGGATACGCAGTATTTT.

This chain uses TRBV15 with TRBJ2-1; D is possibly TRBD2 (5 bases). There are 13 residues in the CDR3. Germline assignment: CDR1 LNHNV and CDR2 YYDKDF (reference sequence). Trimming shortened V by 0 bases and J by 8 bases, and 8 bases separated the two germline ends. CDR3 nucleotides: TGTGCCACCAGCAGAGAGCTAGCCGATGAGCAGTTCTTC. This gives the protein CATSRELADEQFF.

The chain uses TRBV7-9 and TRBJ2-7, with 9 bases lining up with TRBD2. The CDR3 sequence is 15 residues long. With 2 bases clipped from V and 0 bases from J, the junction kept 2 bases outside the gene matches. Germline CDR1 and CDR2: SEHNR and FQNEAQ (reference sequence). CDR3 region: CASSLKRGDSYEQYF. The CDR3 bases are TGTGCCAGCAGCTTAAAGCGGGGGGACTCCTACGAGCAGTACTTC.

V and J are TRBV29-1 and TRBJ2-1; 11 bases map to TRBD2. The germline V gene encodes CDR1 SQVTM and CDR2 ANQGSEA. The CDR3 runs 14 residues. With V trimmed by 1 base and J by 9 bases, 5 bases remained unmatched. This CDR3 reads CSVEAGLAGGEQFF. The CDR3 region has the DNA TGCAGCGTTGAAGCTGGGCTAGCGGGAGGTGAGCAGTTCTTC.

This chain connects TRBV5-6 to TRBJ2-2; 7 bases map to TRBD2. Losses at the gene ends were 6 bases for V and 5 bases for J; bases not matched to a gene: 16. This CDR3 has 17 amino acids. Germline assignment: CDR1 SGHDT and CDR2 YYEEEE. The CDR3 sequence is CASTRRVSGQGTGELFF. The CDR3 DNA is TGTGCCAGCACACGGAGGGTTAGCGGGCAGGGAACCGGGGAGCTGTTTTTT.

This clone is a singleton in its sample. The chain combines TRBV10-3 with TRBJ1-1; TRBD1 is a possible D gene (6 bases). The CDR3 loop spans 18 amino acids. V lost 3 bases and J 1 base, leaving 21 bases between the germline ends. CDR1 is ENHRY and CDR2 is SYGVKD in the germline V gene. The CDR3 loop is CAISEGGGRVGPNTEAFF. The CDR3 region has the DNA TGTGCCATCAGTGAAGGGGGGGGCAGGGTGGGACCGAACACTGAAGCTTTCTTT.

The gene calls are TRBV27 and TRBJ2-1; unclear D gene. With 5 bases removed from V and 0 bases from J, the gap between germline ends came to 8 bases. Germline V lookup: CDR1 MNHEY, CDR2 SMNVEV (reference sequence). The CDR3 loop spans 14 amino acids. The CDR3 sequence is CASSRGSSYNEQFF. CDR3 DNA sequence: TGTGCCAGCAGTCGCGGCAGCTCCTACAATGAGCAGTTCTTC.

V is TRBV6-1 and J is TRBJ1-1, with 10 bases lining up with TRBD1. The CDR3 is 15 amino acids. V shed 11 bases, J shed 4 bases, and the junction held 13 bases outside the gene matches. The germline V gene has CDR1 MNHNS and CDR2 SASEGT. The DNA for the CDR3 is TGTGCCTGCCAGGGACAGGGGACTTTGTTCACTGAAGCTTTCTTT. Amino acids: CACQGQGTLFTEAFF.

The V and J genes are TRBV5-4 and TRBJ2-7, with D perhaps matching TRBD1 (6 bases). The V gene's germline CDR1 is SGHNT and CDR2 YYREEE (reference sequence). Between the trimmed V and J ends, which lost 0 bases and 3 bases, there was a span of 10 bases. The length of the CDR3 is 14 residues. The CDR3 loop is CASSLGGHSYEQYF. In DNA, the CDR3 is TGTGCCAGCAGCTTGGGGGGACACAGCTACGAGCAGTACTTC.

The V gene is TRBV5-1, the J gene TRBJ2-7; TRBD2 matches at 9 bases. V lost 5 bases to trimming and J lost 2 bases; unmatched junction nucleotides: 8. Germline V gene sequence: CDR1 SGHRS, CDR2 YFSETQ. The CDR3 covers 15 residues. The CDR3 reads CASREAGGLPYEQYF. The CDR3 bases are TGCGCCAGCAGAGAAGCGGGAGGACTACCCTACGAGCAGTACTTC.